One and the same sample provided the 22 T cell receptor beta chains below, sequenced in a study of OX40 agonist ivuxolimab in advanced cancers. The repertoire was sequenced with immunoSEQ multiplex PCR; TCRdb's copy has only in-frame clones and lacks some. This sample has tens of thousands of clones, with more than 85% found just once. Source: CD4+ or CD8+ T cells sorted from blood, taken in a trial of the OX40 agonist ivuxolimab. The receptors were sampled from an adult with an advanced solid tumor such as melanoma, head and neck, liver or kidney cancer.

The rearrangement uses TRBV7-3 and TRBJ2-2; the D is unclear. Germline V gene lookup returns CDR1 SGHTA and CDR2 FQGTGA. There are 14 residues in the CDR3. V lost 0 bases and J 0 bases, leaving 2 bases between the germline ends. Written as DNA, the CDR3 is TGTGCCAGCAGCTTAACCCCGAACACCGGGGAGCTGTTTTTT. Translation gives CASSLTPNTGELFF.

The chain carries TRBV6-1 and TRBJ2-1; a possible D gene is TRBD2 (6 bases). The CDR3 is made up of 14 amino acids. With 3 bases removed from V and 7 bases from J, the gap between germline ends came to 13 bases. The V gene's germline CDR1 is MNHNS and CDR2 SASEGT. The DNA for the CDR3 is TGTGCCAGCAGTGACCGACTAGACCGTAATGAGCAGTTCTTC. It encodes CASSDRLDRNEQFF.

The chain is built from TRBV5-1 and TRBJ2-7; D possibly matches TRBD1 or TRBD2 (5 bases each). V was pared by 0 bases and J by 0 bases, with 10 bases between. The CDR3 has 15 residues. The germline gives CDR1 SGHRS, CDR2 YFSETQ. DNA of the CDR3: TGCGCCAGCAGCTTGGGGGACCGAACCTCCTACGAGCAGTACTTC. The encoded protein is CASSLGDRTSYEQYF. Drawing the rest from reference TRBV5-1 and TRBJ2-7, the complete variable domain is KAGVTQTPRYLIKTRGQQVTLSCSPISGHRSVSWYQQTPGQGLQFLFEYFSETQRNKGNFPGRFSGRQFSNSRSEMNVSTLELGDSALYLCASSLGDRTSYEQYFGPGTRLTVT.

This clone occurred a few times. The V call is TRBV10-3, the J call TRBJ2-3; D remains ambiguous. Trimming left V 3 bases short and J 3 bases short, with 13 bases between. Germline CDR1 reads ENHRY; CDR2 reads SYGVKD. The CDR3 extends over 15 amino acids. CDR3 residues: CAISDSRIVTDTQYF. CDR3 coding DNA: TGTGCCATCAGTGACTCGAGAATAGTGACAGATACGCAGTATTTT.

The chain joins TRBV28 to TRBJ2-7; no clear D. V was shortened by 6 bases and J by 3 bases, with 12 bases between the two germline ends. CDR1 and CDR2 from the germline V gene are MDHEN and SYDVKM. This CDR3 spans 13 amino acids. CDR3 in amino acids: CASRNDRYYEQYF. CDR3 nucleotide sequence: TGTGCCAGCAGAAATGACCGGTACTACGAGCAGTACTTC.

In regard to this clone: The junction shows a germline mismatch at one end, possibly a read error. The V call is TRBV11-2, the J call TRBJ1-4, with a tentative D call TRBD1 (5 bases). The germline gives CDR1 SGHAT, CDR2 FQNNGV. The CDR3 is made up of 12 amino acids. For the CDR3, the DNA is TGTGTCAGCAGCTCAGGGTTTGGTAAACTGTTTTTT. This translates into CVSSSGFGKLFF.

The V and J genes are TRBV9 and TRBJ1-1, with D possibly being TRBD1 (5 bases). Trimming shortened V by 2 bases and J by 1 base, and 9 bases separated the two germline ends. The CDR3 has 14 amino acids. Germline lookup yields CDR1 SGDLS and CDR2 YYNGEE. CDR3 DNA sequence: TGTGCCAGCAGCGTGGTACAGGCGAACACTGAAGCTTTCTTT. Its protein is CASSVVQANTEAFF.

The J gene is TRBJ2-3, the V gene TRBV11-3, with TRBD2 as a possible D gene (6 bases). The CDR3 contains 14 residues. V lost 3 bases to trimming and J lost 3 bases, with 10 bases between them. Germline V gene data show CDR1 as SGHNT and CDR2 as YENEEA. DNA of the CDR3: TGTGCCAGCAGCTTGACCGGGAGAACAGATACGCAGTATTTT. Translating gives CASSLTGRTDTQYF.

The chain employs TRBV18 and TRBJ2-7; 7 bases map to TRBD1. Germline CDR1 and CDR2: KGHSH and LQKENI. The CDR3 has 13 residues. J was trimmed by 7 bases and V by 8 bases; bases with no gene match: 11. The CDR3 coding sequence is TGTGCCAGCGGGACAGACAGACGTGTAGAGCAGTACTTC. Residues: CASGTDRRVEQYF.

The CDR3 DNA sequence: TGTGCCAGCAGCTTATCAGGGGGCGCCATGCAAGAGACCCAGTACTTC. As protein: CASSLSGGAMQETQYF. V and J are TRBV5-4 and TRBJ2-5; 8 bases fit TRBD1. Germline CDR1 and CDR2: SGHNT and YYREEE (reference sequence). CDR3 length equals 16 residues. The V segment lost 2 bases and the J segment 2 bases; nucleotides outside the gene matches: 8.

The J gene is TRBJ1-3, the V gene TRBV7-8; possible D gene TRBD1, 6 bases. The germline V gene has CDR1 SGHVS and CDR2 FQNEAQ. This CDR3 has 17 residues. With 1 base removed from V and 3 bases from J, the gap between germline ends came to 16 bases. Here the CDR3 DNA reads TGTGCCAGCAGCTTAGTGGTCAGGGGCCAGCATGGAAACACCATATATTTT. As protein: CASSLVVRGQHGNTIYF.

Points on this clone: Other DNA sequences in the sample encode the same CDR3. This rearrangement joins TRBV12-5 to TRBJ2-3; D gene unclear. The CDR3 is 13 amino acids. CDR1 LGHNT and CDR2 FRNRAP come from the germline V gene. V was cut by 5 bases and J by 0 bases, with 6 bases left in between. This CDR3 reads CASGPDSTDTQYF. The CDR3, as DNA: TGTGCTAGTGGTCCGGACAGCACAGATACGCAGTATTTT.

There are a few counts of this clone. The V gene is TRBV5-1, the J gene TRBJ1-1; D gene uncertain. V was shortened by 2 bases and J by 1 base, with 6 bases between the two germline ends. This CDR3 region has 13 residues. Germline V gene sequence: CDR1 SGHRS, CDR2 YFSETQ. CDR3 in amino acids: CASSFRQNTEAFF. The CDR3 DNA sequence: TGCGCCAGCAGCTTTCGACAGAACACTGAAGCTTTCTTT.

The chain combines TRBV12-5 with TRBJ2-7; D is ambiguous. The CDR3 is 16 residues long. V dropped 0 bases and J dropped 3 bases, with 15 bases sitting between them. Germline assignment: CDR1 LGHNT and CDR2 FRNRAP. The CDR3 reads CASGLVQGDKLYEQYF. The CDR3 coding sequence is TGTGCTAGTGGTTTGGTACAAGGAGACAAACTCTACGAGCAGTACTTC. Variable domain in full (rest from reference TRBV12-5 and TRBJ2-7): DARVTQTPRHKVTEMGQEVTMRCQPILGHNTVFWYRQTMMQGLELLAYFRNRAPLDDSGMPKDRFSAEMPDATLATLKIQPSEPRDSAVYFCASGLVQGDKLYEQYFGPGTRLTVT.

The genes are TRBV5-1 and TRBJ2-3; possibly TRBD2 for D (6 bases). CDR3 length: 15 amino acids. With 6 bases removed from V and 0 bases from J, the gap between germline ends came to 14 bases. CDR1 is SGHRS, CDR2 YFSETQ, per germline. The CDR3: CASTQSGLSTDTQYF. For the CDR3, the DNA is TGCGCCAGCACCCAAAGCGGGTTGAGCACAGATACGCAGTATTTT.

The V and J genes are TRBV7-6 and TRBJ1-5; no definite D call. CDR3 length: 13 amino acids. CDR1 SGHVS and CDR2 FNYEAQ come from the germline V gene. Trimming took off 1 base at V and 6 bases at J, with 7 bases between the two ends. Here the CDR3 DNA reads TGTGCCAGCAGCTTAGGGTACTTTCAGCCCCAGCATTTT. Translation: CASSLGYFQPQHF.

The gene calls are TRBV7-9 and TRBJ2-7; no clear D gene. Germline loops: CDR1 SEHNR, CDR2 FQNEAQ (reference sequence). The V and J ends lost 1 base and 6 bases respectively, with 10 bases between them. The CDR3 totals 13 residues. CDR3 region: CASSLDTGSEQYF. The CDR3 DNA sequence: TGTGCCAGCAGCTTAGATACCGGGTCCGAGCAGTACTTC. The variable domain in full, with the rest retrieved from reference TRBV7-9 and TRBJ2-7, is DTGVSQNPRHKITKRGQNVTFRCDPISEHNRLYWYRQTLGQGPEFLTYFQNEAQLEKSRLLSDRFSAERPKGSFSTLEIQRTEQGDSAMYLCASSLDTGSEQYFGPGTRLTVT.

The chain carries TRBV5-4 and TRBJ2-5, with TRBD1 matching 10 bases. This CDR3 comprises 16 residues. Germline lookup yields CDR1 SGHNT and CDR2 YYREEE (reference sequence). V lost 6 bases to trimming and J lost 5 bases; unmatched junction nucleotides: 13. The CDR3 DNA sequence: TGTGCCAGCACCTCCGGACAGGGGGTTTCTATGGAGACCCAGTACTTC. This gives the protein CASTSGQGVSMETQYF. Full variable domain (rest looked up from reference TRBV5-4 and TRBJ2-5): ETGVTQSPTHLIKTRGQQVTLRCSSQSGHNTVSWYQQALGQGPQFIFQYYREEENGRGNFPPRFSGLQFPNYSSELNVNALELDDSALYLCASTSGQGVSMETQYFGPGTRLLVL.

The chain uses TRBV6-5 and TRBJ1-2; D is perhaps TRBD1 (6 bases). CDR3 size: 15 residues. The germline CDR1 and CDR2 sequences are MNHEY and SVGAGI. The germline V and J ends were trimmed by 5 bases and 3 bases, with 16 bases remaining between them. For the CDR3, the DNA is TGTGCCAGCAGTCCATCCTTTGGGGGGCACTATGGCTACACCTTC. Its protein product is CASSPSFGGHYGYTF.

The chain joins TRBV5-1 to TRBJ2-1; tentatively, D is TRBD1 (5 bases). The V end lost 2 bases, the J end lost 8 bases, and 11 bases lay between the germline ends. The CDR3 has 13 amino acids. Germline CDR1 and CDR2: SGHRS and YFSETQ. The CDR3 DNA reads TGCGCCAGCAGCTTCGGGCAGGGCTATGAGCAGTTCTTC. It specifies CASSFGQGYEQFF.

The chain employs TRBV28 and TRBJ2-2, with a possible D match to TRBD1 (9 bases). This CDR3 contains 17 residues. Trimming removed 3 bases at V and 4 bases at J, with 18 bases between. CDR1 MDHEN and CDR2 SYDVKM come from the germline V gene. The CDR3 coding sequence is TGTGCCAGCAGTTTCCCGGGGGGGACAGGGTTCACCGGGGAGCTGTTTTTT. Translating it yields CASSFPGGTGFTGELFF.

The chain links TRBV5-4 to TRBJ2-4, with D unclear. Germline CDR1 reads SGHNT; CDR2 reads YYREEE (reference sequence). Trimming removed 1 base from V and 0 bases from J, with 2 bases in between. The CDR3 sequence is 13 residues long. CDR3 sequence: CASSLTAKNIQYF. For the CDR3, the DNA is TGTGCCAGCAGCTTGACAGCCAAAAACATTCAGTACTTC.